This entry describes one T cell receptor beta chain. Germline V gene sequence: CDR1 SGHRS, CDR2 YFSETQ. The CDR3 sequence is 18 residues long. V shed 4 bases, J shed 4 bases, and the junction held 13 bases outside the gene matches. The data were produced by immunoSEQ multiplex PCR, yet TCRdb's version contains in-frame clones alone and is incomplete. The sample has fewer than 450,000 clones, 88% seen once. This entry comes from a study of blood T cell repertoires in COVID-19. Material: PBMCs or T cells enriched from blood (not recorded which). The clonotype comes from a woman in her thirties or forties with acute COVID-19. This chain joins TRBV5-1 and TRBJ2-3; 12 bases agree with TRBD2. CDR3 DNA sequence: TGCGCCAGCAGCGCTACTAGCGGGGGGTCCCTAGGTTCAGATACGCAGTATTTT. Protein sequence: CASSATSGGSLGSDTQYF. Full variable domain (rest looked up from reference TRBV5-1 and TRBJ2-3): KAGVTQTPRYLIKTRGQQVTLSCSPISGHRSVSWYQQTPGQGLQFLFEYFSETQRNKGNFPGRFSGRQFSNSRSEMNVSTLELGDSALYLCASSATSGGSLGSDTQYFGPGTRLTVL.